This is a list of T cell receptor beta chains from one sample in a study of T-cell reconstitution after alpha-beta-depleted transplantation in children. MiXCR, applied by TCRdb to the PCR reads, yields one record per CDR3 protein. The sample includes hundreds of thousands of distinct CDR3 sequences, roughly 17% of them seen just once. Sequenced material: PBMCs from the stem cell graft donor, taken from the stem cell graft. The receptors shown here come from a human donor who donated a stem cell graft to a child with acute myeloid leukemia. Each CDR3 is given with its conserved first and last residue. D genes are given only for firm matches. Expanded clones are given a class, and other clones once, few, many or no size at all.

J gene: TRBJ2-1
V gene: TRBV10-3
D gene: NA
clone size: many
CDR3 protein: CAIRSGLGENNEQFF
CDR3 DNA: TGTGCCATCAGGTCGGGTTTGGGCGAAAACAATGAGCAGTTCTTC

J gene: TRBJ2-3
V gene: TRBV29-1
D gene: TRBD2
clone size: few
CDR3 protein: CSVESGVPDTQYF
CDR3 DNA: TGCAGCGTTGAGAGCGGGGTTCCAGATACGCAGTATTTT

J gene: TRBJ2-2
V gene: TRBV6-2/TRBV6-3
D gene: NA
clone size: NA
CDR3 protein: CASSYSLGPTNTGELFF
CDR3 DNA: TGTGCCAGCAGTTACTCGCTTGGGCCTACCAACACCGGGGAGCTGTTTTTT

J gene: TRBJ2-5
V gene: TRBV12-3/TRBV12-4
D gene: NA
clone size: many
CDR3 protein: CASSLRGAGGTQYF
CDR3 DNA: TGTGCCAGCAGTTTACGAGGCGCCGGGGGGACCCAGTACTTC

J gene: TRBJ2-5
V gene: TRBV7-2
D gene: TRBD1
clone size: NA
CDR3 protein: CASSLALGAGGSETQYF
CDR3 DNA: TGTGCCAGCAGCTTAGCCCTAGGGGCAGGGGGATCCGAGACCCAGTACTTC

J gene: TRBJ1-1
V gene: TRBV5-1
D gene: NA
clone size: NA
CDR3 protein: CASSLASGNTEAFF
CDR3 DNA: TGCGCCAGCAGCTTGGCCAGTGGGAACACTGAAGCTTTCTTT

J gene: TRBJ2-5
V gene: TRBV12-3/TRBV12-4
D gene: TRBD1
clone size: many
CDR3 protein: CASSKGQFGETQYF
CDR3 DNA: TGTGCCAGCAGCAAGGGACAGTTCGGGGAGACCCAGTACTTC

J gene: TRBJ2-4
V gene: TRBV15
D gene: TRBD2
clone size: few
CDR3 protein: CATSRGTSGGAWNIQYF
CDR3 DNA: TGTGCCACCAGCAGAGGCACTAGCGGGGGGGCCTGGAACATTCAGTACTTC

J gene: TRBJ2-3
V gene: TRBV25-1
D gene: TRBD1
clone size: many
CDR3 protein: CASSDFRGTGGAGDTQYF
CDR3 DNA: TGTGCCAGCAGTGATTTCAGAGGGACAGGGGGCGCCGGAGATACGCAGTATTTT

J gene: TRBJ2-5
V gene: TRBV20-1
D gene: TRBD2
clone size: many
CDR3 protein: CSASLTSSGTSGVETQYF
CDR3 DNA: TGCAGTGCTAGCTTAACCTCCTCGGGGACTAGCGGGGTCGAGACCCAGTACTTC

J gene: TRBJ2-2
V gene: TRBV5-1
D gene: NA
clone size: few
CDR3 protein: CASSLVTSNTGELFF
CDR3 DNA: TGCGCCAGCAGCTTGGTCACATCGAACACCGGGGAGCTGTTTTTT

J gene: TRBJ1-6
V gene: TRBV7-2
D gene: TRBD1
clone size: NA
CDR3 protein: CASSPRDRGESPLHF
CDR3 DNA: TGTGCCAGCAGCCCCCGGGACAGGGGAGAATCACCCCTCCACTTT

J gene: TRBJ2-2
V gene: TRBV7-2
D gene: NA
clone size: many
CDR3 protein: CASSPFNTNTGELFF
CDR3 DNA: TGTGCCAGCAGCCCCTTCAACACGAACACCGGGGAGCTGTTTTTT

J gene: TRBJ2-2
V gene: TRBV25-1
D gene: NA
clone size: NA
CDR3 protein: CASSETGGGGGELFF
CDR3 DNA: TGTGCCAGCAGTGAAACCGGAGGGGGCGGCGGGGAGCTGTTTTTT

J gene: TRBJ2-3
V gene: TRBV20-1
D gene: NA
clone size: many
CDR3 protein: CSAILTGGADTQYF
CDR3 DNA: TGCAGTGCTATTCTTACAGGGGGGGCAGATACGCAGTATTTT

J gene: TRBJ1-2
V gene: TRBV29-1
D gene: NA
clone size: many
CDR3 protein: CSFGGPYGYTF
CDR3 DNA: TGCAGCTTCGGAGGCCCCTATGGCTACACCTTC

J gene: TRBJ2-5
V gene: TRBV6-5
D gene: NA
clone size: many
CDR3 protein: CASSYFKADPETQYF
CDR3 DNA: TGTGCCAGCAGTTACTTCAAAGCGGACCCAGAGACCCAGTACTTC

J gene: TRBJ1-1
V gene: TRBV29-1
D gene: TRBD1
clone size: many
CDR3 protein: CSVKDRGRGTEAFF
CDR3 DNA: TGCAGCGTTAAGGACAGGGGGCGAGGAACTGAAGCTTTCTTT

J gene: TRBJ2-5
V gene: TRBV5-1
D gene: NA
clone size: NA
CDR3 protein: CASSYAGQETQYF
CDR3 DNA: TGCGCCAGCAGCTATGCAGGCCAAGAGACCCAGTACTTC

J gene: TRBJ1-2
V gene: TRBV6-5
D gene: NA
clone size: few
CDR3 protein: CASSYGGLGYTF
CDR3 DNA: TGTGCCAGCAGTTACGGGGGGCTTGGCTACACCTTC

J gene: TRBJ1-1
V gene: TRBV7-6
D gene: NA
clone size: NA
CDR3 protein: CASSLGDGGEAFF
CDR3 DNA: TGTGCCAGCAGCTTAGGGGATGGGGGGGAAGCTTTCTTT

J gene: TRBJ2-2
V gene: TRBV29-1
D gene: TRBD1
clone size: many
CDR3 protein: CSVEGRVLSGTGTGELFF
CDR3 DNA: TGCAGCGTTGAAGGACGAGTTTTATCCGGGACAGGGACCGGGGAGCTGTTTTTT

J gene: TRBJ2-1
V gene: TRBV7-9
D gene: NA
clone size: many
CDR3 protein: CASSSGASSYNEQFF
CDR3 DNA: TGTGCCAGCAGCTCCGGAGCTAGCTCGTACAATGAGCAGTTCTTC

J gene: TRBJ1-6
V gene: TRBV7-2
D gene: NA
clone size: NA
CDR3 protein: CASSSLYSSYNSPLHF
CDR3 DNA: TGTGCCAGCAGCTCCCTCTATAGCTCCTATAATTCACCCCTCCACTTT

J gene: TRBJ2-5
V gene: TRBV20-1
D gene: NA
clone size: many
CDR3 protein: CSARRSNPGTQYF
CDR3 DNA: TGCAGTGCTAGAAGATCCAACCCAGGGACCCAGTACTTC

J gene: TRBJ2-1
V gene: TRBV20-1
D gene: TRBD1
clone size: many
CDR3 protein: CSAKLYTGVNEQFF
CDR3 DNA: TGCAGTGCCAAACTCTATACAGGGGTAAATGAGCAGTTCTTC

J gene: TRBJ2-3
V gene: TRBV7-2
D gene: NA
clone size: NA
CDR3 protein: CASNFRGASDTQYF
CDR3 DNA: TGTGCCAGCAACTTTAGGGGGGCCTCAGATACGCAGTATTTT

J gene: TRBJ1-2
V gene: TRBV20-1
D gene: NA
clone size: many
CDR3 protein: CSASAGTNYGYTF
CDR3 DNA: TGCAGTGCTTCCGCGGGGACAAACTATGGCTACACCTTC

J gene: TRBJ2-5
V gene: TRBV20-1
D gene: NA
clone size: many
CDR3 protein: CSARPAGGPQVQYF
CDR3 DNA: TGCAGTGCTAGACCTGCCGGGGGGCCGCAGGTTCAGTACTTC

J gene: TRBJ2-2
V gene: TRBV9
D gene: NA
clone size: NA
CDR3 protein: CASTVEAGWNTGELFF
CDR3 DNA: TGTGCCAGCACCGTAGAGGCAGGATGGAACACCGGGGAGCTGTTTTTT

J gene: TRBJ2-1
V gene: TRBV13
D gene: NA
clone size: many
CDR3 protein: CASSPWSRQSEQFF
CDR3 DNA: TGTGCCAGCAGCCCTTGGAGCAGGCAAAGTGAGCAGTTCTTC

J gene: TRBJ2-1
V gene: TRBV11-3
D gene: NA
clone size: few
CDR3 protein: CASSWGGLSYNEQFF
CDR3 DNA: TGTGCCAGCAGCTGGGGGGGGCTGTCGTACAATGAGCAGTTCTTC

J gene: TRBJ1-4
V gene: TRBV5-1
D gene: NA
clone size: few
CDR3 protein: CASAITNRRDEKLFF
CDR3 DNA: TGCGCCAGCGCCATTACGAACAGACGGGATGAAAAACTGTTTTTT

J gene: TRBJ1-1
V gene: TRBV10-3
D gene: TRBD1
clone size: few
CDR3 protein: CAIKGSPGQGDTEAFF
CDR3 DNA: TGTGCCATCAAGGGGAGCCCGGGACAGGGCGACACTGAAGCTTTCTTT

J gene: TRBJ1-2
V gene: TRBV29-1
D gene: NA
clone size: many
CDR3 protein: CSVEGREWGYTF
CDR3 DNA: TGCAGCGTTGAAGGCAGGGAATGGGGCTACACCTTC

J gene: TRBJ1-5
V gene: TRBV7-2
D gene: TRBD1
clone size: few
CDR3 protein: CASSLAGQGSNQPQHF
CDR3 DNA: TGTGCCAGCAGCTTAGCCGGACAGGGGAGCAATCAGCCCCAGCATTTT

J gene: TRBJ1-2
V gene: TRBV2
D gene: NA
clone size: NA
CDR3 protein: CASSELQGWRYTF
CDR3 DNA: TGTGCCAGCAGTGAATTACAGGGTTGGCGCTACACCTTC

J gene: TRBJ2-6
V gene: TRBV11-1
D gene: TRBD1
clone size: NA
CDR3 protein: CATKRGTGLSGANVLTF
CDR3 DNA: TGTGCCACCAAGAGGGGGACAGGGCTCTCTGGGGCCAACGTCCTGACTTTC

J gene: TRBJ1-4
V gene: TRBV20-1
D gene: NA
clone size: NA
CDR3 protein: CSARDGRDVDEKLFF
CDR3 DNA: TGCAGTGCTAGAGATGGGAGGGATGTTGACGAAAAACTGTTTTTT

J gene: TRBJ2-3
V gene: TRBV5-6
D gene: NA
clone size: many
CDR3 protein: CASSFGRLSTDTQYF
CDR3 DNA: TGTGCCAGCAGCTTCGGACGGCTGAGCACAGATACGCAGTATTTT

J gene: TRBJ1-6
V gene: TRBV9
D gene: NA
clone size: few
CDR3 protein: CASSEGESHLVSPLHF
CDR3 DNA: TGTGCCAGCAGCGAGGGGGAGTCTCATCTAGTTTCACCCCTCCACTTT

J gene: TRBJ1-1
V gene: TRBV12-3/TRBV12-4
D gene: NA
clone size: many
CDR3 protein: CATIRQLGAFF
CDR3 DNA: TGTGCCACCATACGACAGTTGGGGGCTTTCTTT

J gene: TRBJ2-1
V gene: TRBV20-1
D gene: NA
clone size: many
CDR3 protein: CSARDRGAYRYEQFF
CDR3 DNA: TGCAGTGCTAGAGATAGGGGGGCCTATAGATATGAGCAGTTCTTC

J gene: TRBJ2-5
V gene: TRBV7-2
D gene: NA
clone size: many
CDR3 protein: CASSPRGWYQETQYF
CDR3 DNA: TGTGCCAGCAGCCCGCGGGGTTGGTACCAAGAGACCCAGTACTTC

J gene: TRBJ2-1
V gene: TRBV20-1
D gene: TRBD2
clone size: many
CDR3 protein: CSARPLRRGGGDNEQFF
CDR3 DNA: TGCAGTGCTAGACCCCTCCGGCGGGGGGGCGGGGACAATGAGCAGTTCTTC

J gene: TRBJ1-5
V gene: TRBV7-9
D gene: TRBD1
clone size: NA
CDR3 protein: CASSTGQGAQPQHF
CDR3 DNA: TGTGCCAGCAGCACGGGACAGGGAGCTCAGCCCCAGCATTTT

J gene: TRBJ1-1
V gene: TRBV5-1
D gene: NA
clone size: few
CDR3 protein: CASSSQGFRAEAFF
CDR3 DNA: TGCGCCAGCAGCTCGCAGGGTTTCCGCGCTGAAGCTTTCTTT

J gene: TRBJ2-5
V gene: TRBV6-1
D gene: NA
clone size: NA
CDR3 protein: CASPSERRAPGEKTQYF
CDR3 DNA: TGTGCCAGCCCTTCCGAAAGACGGGCCCCCGGGGAGAAGACCCAGTACTTC

J gene: TRBJ2-1
V gene: TRBV12-3/TRBV12-4
D gene: NA
clone size: many
CDR3 protein: CASRPNRDNEQFF
CDR3 DNA: TGTGCCAGCAGGCCGAACAGGGACAATGAGCAGTTCTTC

J gene: TRBJ2-1
V gene: TRBV20-1
D gene: TRBD1
clone size: many
CDR3 protein: CSARGKRDRVYNEQFF
CDR3 DNA: TGCAGTGCTAGAGGTAAAAGGGACAGGGTCTACAATGAGCAGTTCTTC

J gene: TRBJ1-6
V gene: TRBV7-9
D gene: NA
clone size: NA
CDR3 protein: CASSLAADYNSPLHF
CDR3 DNA: TGTGCCAGCAGCTTAGCGGCAGACTATAATTCACCCCTCCACTTT

J gene: TRBJ2-5
V gene: TRBV7-9
D gene: TRBD2
clone size: NA
CDR3 protein: CASSGLAGGLETQYF
CDR3 DNA: TGTGCCAGCAGCGGTTTAGCGGGGGGCCTCGAGACCCAGTACTTC

J gene: TRBJ2-6
V gene: TRBV20-1
D gene: TRBD1
clone size: many
CDR3 protein: CSAKQGSSGANVLTF
CDR3 DNA: TGCAGTGCTAAACAGGGGTCCTCTGGGGCCAACGTCCTGACTTTC

J gene: TRBJ2-1
V gene: TRBV10-3
D gene: NA
clone size: few
CDR3 protein: CAIRQHLVGSYNEQFF
CDR3 DNA: TGTGCCATCAGGCAACACCTCGTGGGCTCCTACAATGAGCAGTTCTTC

J gene: TRBJ2-3
V gene: TRBV12-3/TRBV12-4
D gene: NA
clone size: NA
CDR3 protein: CASSPRTFTDTQYF
CDR3 DNA: TGTGCCAGCAGTCCAAGGACCTTCACAGATACGCAGTATTTT